The 27 T cell receptor beta chains in this list originate from one sample, sequenced in a study of early T cells in non-severe SARS-CoV-2 infection. TCRdb reanalysed the 5' RACE reads using MiXCR and keeps one entry per CDR3 protein. The sample has 43,000 or so distinct CDR3 sequences; roughly 7% are singletons. The specimen was whole blood. The receptors come from an adult who was a healthcare worker with PCR-confirmed SARS-CoV-2 infection or an uninfected control (not recorded which).

This clonotype occurred many times. The rearrangement joins TRBV6-2 or TRBV6-3 to TRBJ2-7; TRBD1 matches at 9 bases. The CDR3 loop spans 17 amino acids. The germline V gene encodes CDR1 MNHEY and CDR2 SVGEGT. Losses at the gene ends were 4 bases for V and 0 bases for J; bases not matched to a gene: 10. CDR3 DNA: TGTGCCAGCAGTTTCGAAGTACAGGGGGCCTACTCCTACGAGCAGTACTTC. It translates to CASSFEVQGAYSYEQYF.

This clonotype occurred many times. This chain connects TRBV30 to TRBJ2-1, with 7 bases identical to TRBD1. Germline V lookup: CDR1 GTSNPN, CDR2 SVGIG (reference sequence). CDR3 length equals 11 residues. The junction had 7 bases not matched to a gene; V was cut back by 2 bases and J by 15 bases. CDR3 amino acids: CAWSQTGLRFF. The DNA for the CDR3 is TGTGCCTGGAGTCAGACAGGGCTGAGGTTCTTC. The variable domain in full, with the rest retrieved from reference TRBV30 and TRBJ2-1, is SQTIHQWPATLVQPVGSPLSLECTVEGTSNPNLYWYRQAAGRGLQLLFYSVGIGQISSEVPQNLSASRPQDRQFILSSKKLLLSDSGFYLCAWSQTGLRFFGPGTRLTVL.

This clonotype showed up many times. V usage is TRBV29-1 and J usage is TRBJ1-1; TRBD1 is a possible D gene (5 bases). The CDR3 contains 15 residues. V was shortened by 7 bases and J by 1 base, with 19 bases between the two germline ends. CDR1 is SQVTM, CDR2 ANQGSEA, per germline. The CDR3 DNA reads as TGCAGCGCCGCTCGTTTCGGGACGAAGAACACTGAAGCTTTCTTT. Translation gives CSAARFGTKNTEAFF.

The chain joins TRBV15 to TRBJ2-3; TRBD2 matches at 10 bases. V lost 1 base to trimming and J lost 6 bases; unmatched junction nucleotides: 4. CDR3 size: 15 residues. Germline-derived CDR1 and CDR2 are LNHNV and YYDKDF (reference sequence). The CDR3 bases are TGTGCCACCAGCAGAGGAAATAGCGGGGGGGATACGCAGTATTTT. Translated: CATSRGNSGGDTQYF.

The chain has TRBV5-4 and TRBJ2-7; D is perhaps TRBD1 (5 bases). The CDR3 has 15 amino acids. The germline V gene has CDR1 SGHNT and CDR2 YYREEE (reference sequence). V dropped 4 bases and J dropped 4 bases, with 18 bases sitting between them. The CDR3 DNA follows: TGTGCCAGCAGCCTCTCCCCCACAGGCGAGTACGAGCAGTACTTC. Residues: CASSLSPTGEYEQYF.

This clonotype appeared a few times. The gene calls are TRBV7-9 and TRBJ1-6; 9 nucleotides agree with TRBD1. In germline, CDR1 is SEHNR, CDR2 FQNEAQ (reference sequence). The CDR3 loop spans 16 amino acids. The V segment lost 5 bases and the J segment 10 bases; nucleotides outside the gene matches: 12. The CDR3 sequence: CASSPEGQGIGSPLHF. The CDR3 region has the DNA TGTGCCAGCAGCCCAGAGGGACAGGGAATAGGCTCACCCCTCCACTTT.

The table lists this clonotype with a few counts. This sequence joins TRBV28 and TRBJ2-5; D is perhaps TRBD2 (6 bases). Looked up from germline, CDR1 is MDHEN and CDR2 is SYDVKM. The V and J ends lost 0 bases and 1 base respectively, with 12 bases between them. The CDR3 sequence is 16 residues long. CDR3 region: CASSLWGGTVQETQYF. CDR3 DNA: TGTGCCAGCAGTTTATGGGGGGGAACAGTCCAAGAGACCCAGTACTTC.

This clonotype was observed many times. The V call is TRBV2, the J call TRBJ1-1, with D hard to call. Looked up from germline, CDR1 is SNHLY and CDR2 is FYNNEI. V was trimmed by 5 bases and J by 2 bases, leaving 9 bases between them. CDR3 length equals 13 residues. The CDR3 sequence: CASSLEGNTEAFF. The DNA for the CDR3 is TGTGCCAGCAGTCTGGAGGGTAACACTGAAGCTTTCTTT.

J is TRBJ2-1 and V is TRBV12-2; TRBD1 is the table's D call and was not checked against the DNA. TRBV12-2 is recorded as a pseudogene. This CDR3 has 16 amino acids. CDR3 sequence reads: CASRLAMNGQEEEQFF. CDR3 bases: TGTGCAAGTCGCTTAGCGATGAACGGACAGGAGGAGGAGCAGTTCTTC.

This clonotype was detected a few times. This chain uses TRBV7-2 with TRBJ2-7; D is possibly TRBD1 or TRBD2 (5 bases each). The V gene lost 0 bases and the J gene lost 5 bases, with 11 bases spanning the gap. From germline, CDR1 is SGHTA and CDR2 FQGNSA. CDR3 size: 14 residues. The CDR3 sequence: CASSLAKGTHEQYF. CDR3 in DNA: TGTGCCAGCAGCTTAGCGAAGGGGACCCACGAGCAGTACTTC.

J is TRBJ2-5 and V is TRBV13; 11 positions agree with TRBD2. CDR3 length: 15 amino acids. Germline V gene lookup returns CDR1 PRHDT and CDR2 FYEKMQ (reference sequence). J lost 4 bases, V lost 5 bases, and 6 bases had no gene match. The CDR3 DNA follows: TGTGCCAGCAGCAGGCGACTAGCGGGGTCAGAGACCCAGTACTTC. Translating it yields CASSRRLAGSETQYF. The complete variable domain, with remaining parts taken from reference TRBV13 and TRBJ2-5, reads AAGVIQSPRHLIKEKRETATLKCYPIPRHDTVYWYQQGPGQDPQFLISFYEKMQSDKGSIPDRFSAQQFSDYHSELNMSSLELGDSALYFCASSRRLAGSETQYFGPGTRLLVL.

This clonotype was observed at least ten times. The rearrangement uses TRBV27 and TRBJ2-1; D gene ambiguous. The CDR3 spans 11 residues. CDR1 and CDR2 from the germline V gene are MNHEY and SMNVEV (reference sequence). Trimming removed 5 bases from V and 2 bases from J, with 1 base in between. The CDR3 nucleotides are TGTGCCAGCAGTACCTACAATGAGCAGTTCTTC. Encoded protein: CASSTYNEQFF.

This clonotype was detected ten times or more. This chain connects TRBV9 to TRBJ1-1; D perhaps matches TRBD1 (5 bases). Germline V gene data show CDR1 as SGDLS and CDR2 as YYNGEE. Trimming left V 0 bases short and J 4 bases short, with 10 bases between. The CDR3 runs to 14 residues. The DNA for the CDR3 is TGTGCCAGCAGCGTAGGGGGCCAGGGCACTGAAGCTTTCTTT. Translating it yields CASSVGGQGTEAFF.

The table lists this clonotype with many counts. This chain links TRBV13 with TRBJ2-7, with 13 bases lining up with TRBD2. The CDR3 sequence is 16 residues long. Germline loops: CDR1 PRHDT, CDR2 FYEKMQ (reference sequence). V was clipped by 5 bases and J by 7 bases; unmatched bases: 11. This CDR3 reads CASSPQGTSGEREQYF. Here the CDR3 DNA reads TGTGCCAGCAGCCCCCAGGGGACTAGCGGGGAAAGAGAGCAGTACTTC.

This clonotype was seen repeatedly, ten times or more. This chain joins TRBV6-5 and TRBJ2-1; no clear D. Germline-derived CDR1 and CDR2 are MNHEY and SVGAGI. This CDR3 is built from 11 residues. V was clipped by 7 bases and J by 9 bases, with 10 bases between them. CDR3: CASKSVVEQFF. CDR3 nucleotide sequence: TGTGCCAGCAAATCCGTCGTTGAGCAGTTCTTC.

This clonotype has at least ten counts. CDR3 DNA: TGCGCCAGCTCCCTCGAGACCGGGACAGGGGGCGATGGCTACACCTTC. Residues: CASSLETGTGGDGYTF. The chain joins TRBV5-1 to TRBJ1-2, with TRBD1 identical over 12 bases. V lost 7 bases and J lost 6; bases outside the gene matches: 13. From germline, CDR1 is SGHRS and CDR2 YFSETQ. This CDR3 is 16 amino acids long.

The table lists this clonotype with many counts. The CDR3 DNA follows: TGTGCCAGCAGCTCCGGACAGGGGGCCTACGAGCAGTACTTC. Its translation: CASSSGQGAYEQYF. The chain recombines TRBV9 with TRBJ2-7, with 10 bases matching TRBD1. V trimming: 4 bases; J trimming: 2 bases; junction bases outside the gene matches: 3. The CDR3 spans 14 residues. Germline V CDR1 and CDR2: SGDLS, YYNGEE. Drawing the rest from reference TRBV9 and TRBJ2-7, the complete variable domain is DSGVTQTPKHLITATGQRVTLRCSPRSGDLSVYWYQQSLDQGLQFLIQYYNGEERAKGNILERFSAQQFPDLHSELNLSSLELGDSALYFCASSSGQGAYEQYFGPGTRLTVT.

In this sample, this clonotype turned up many times. The chain joins TRBV11-2 to TRBJ2-1; no definite D call. CDR1 SGHAT and CDR2 FQNNGV come from the germline V gene. The CDR3 consists of 13 residues. V lost 5 bases, J lost 10 bases, and 15 bases lay in between. The CDR3 sequence is CASSPGPFQEQFF. CDR3 coding DNA: TGTGCCAGCAGCCCAGGACCCTTTCAAGAGCAGTTCTTC.

This clonotype has only a few counts. The chain employs TRBV4-3 and TRBJ2-4; either TRBD1 or TRBD2 may fit D (5 bases each). V shed 3 bases and J shed 9 bases, with 21 bases lying between them. The germline V gene encodes CDR1 LGHNA and CDR2 YSLEER. The length of the CDR3 is 16 residues. CDR3 DNA: TGCGCCAGCAGCCATAGGGACCAATTGCCCGATGGCATTCAGTACTTC. Translating gives CASSHRDQLPDGIQYF.

This clonotype has at least ten counts. The rearrangement joins TRBV20-1 to TRBJ2-7; 10 bases match TRBD2. Germline V gene sequence: CDR1 DFQATT, CDR2 SNEGSKA (reference sequence). The V segment lost 2 bases and the J segment 1 base; nucleotides outside the gene matches: 14. This CDR3 comprises 18 residues. The CDR3 reads CSARNSGGRIGTSYEQYF. The CDR3 DNA is TGCAGTGCTAGAAATAGCGGGGGGCGAATCGGGACGTCCTACGAGCAGTACTTC.

The chain employs TRBV6-5 and TRBJ1-1; 9 bases fit TRBD1. The CDR3 runs to 13 residues. V was pared by 6 bases and J by 6 bases, with 5 bases of the junction left unmatched. Germline assignment: CDR1 MNHEY and CDR2 SVGAGI. The chain's CDR3 is CASSQGQGAEAFF. DNA for the CDR3: TGTGCCAGCAGCCAGGGACAGGGCGCTGAAGCTTTCTTT.

This clonotype was observed at least ten times. The chain recombines TRBV30 with TRBJ2-1; tentative D call: TRBD1 (5 bases). V was cut by 4 bases and J by 5 bases, with 12 bases left in between. CDR1 is GTSNPN and CDR2 is SVGIG in the germline V gene (reference sequence). This CDR3 has 13 amino acids. Here the CDR3 DNA reads TGTGCCTGGATTGGCAGGGTAAACAATGAGCAGTTCTTC. Translated, it gives CAWIGRVNNEQFF.

This sequence joins TRBV7-2 and TRBJ2-3, with D possibly being TRBD1 (5 bases). The CDR3 is made up of 15 amino acids. Trimming removed 1 base at V and 0 bases at J, with 8 bases between. CDR1 is SGHTA, CDR2 FQGNSA, per germline. The CDR3 DNA reads TGTGCCAGCAGCTTAGGGACACTTAGCACAGATACGCAGTATTTT. This codes for CASSLGTLSTDTQYF. Based on the CDR3 plus reference TRBV7-2 and TRBJ2-3, the full variable domain is GAGVSQSPSNKVTEKGKDVELRCDPISGHTALYWYRQSLGQGLEFLIYFQGNSAPDKSGLPSDRFSAERTGGSVSTLTIQRTQQEDSAVYLCASSLGTLSTDTQYFGPGTRLTVL.

Only a few counts were recorded for this clonotype. The genes are TRBV7-9 and TRBJ2-3; D might be TRBD1 or TRBD2, each matching 5 bases. The V and J ends lost 4 bases and 2 bases respectively, with 13 bases between them. The CDR3 is made up of 15 amino acids. CDR1 SEHNR and CDR2 FQNEAQ come from the germline V gene (reference sequence). CDR3 in DNA: TGTGCCAGCAGCTCGCCGGGACCAACCACAGATACGCAGTATTTT. It specifies CASSSPGPTTDTQYF.

This chain connects TRBV9 to TRBJ2-4; maybe TRBD2 (6 bases). The CDR3 length is 14 residues. Germline V gene sequence: CDR1 SGDLS, CDR2 YYNGEE. Trimming removed 0 bases at V and 7 bases at J, with 11 bases between. The CDR3 is CASSVESRGNIQYF. The CDR3, as DNA: TGTGCCAGCAGCGTAGAGAGCCGGGGGAACATTCAGTACTTC. The full variable domain, with the rest looked up from reference TRBV9 and TRBJ2-4, is DSGVTQTPKHLITATGQRVTLRCSPRSGDLSVYWYQQSLDQGLQFLIQYYNGEERAKGNILERFSAQQFPDLHSELNLSSLELGDSALYFCASSVESRGNIQYFGAGTRLSVL.

There are many counts of this clonotype. This chain joins TRBV5-4 and TRBJ2-5; D is possibly TRBD2 (5 bases). Per germline, CDR1 SGHNT and CDR2 YYREEE (reference sequence). V lost 0 bases and J 1 base, leaving 10 bases between the germline ends. The CDR3 is made up of 15 amino acids. The CDR3 bases are TGTGCCAGCAGCTTGGTCCTAGCTGGCCAAGAGACCCAGTACTTC. Amino acids: CASSLVLAGQETQYF.

In this sample, this clonotype turned up many times. The chain carries TRBV6-5 and TRBJ2-5, with D perhaps TRBD1 or TRBD2 (5 bases each). Germline-derived CDR1 and CDR2 are MNHEY and SVGAGI. The CDR3 spans 13 residues. Trimming took 2 bases from V and 2 from J, leaving 6 bases between them. The CDR3 coding sequence is TGTGCCAGCAGTTACGGGGGACAAGAGACCCAGTACTTC. Protein product: CASSYGGQETQYF.